This TCR beta chain stems from a study of shared clonotypes between healthy human individuals. CD45RO-negative cells were positively selected for CCR7, leaving out terminally differentiated effector memory CD45RA+ cells. V was shortened by 4 bases and J by 4 bases, with 10 bases between the two germline ends. In germline, CDR1 is SQVTM, CDR2 ANQGSEA. There are 13 residues in the CDR3. The table came from immunoSEQ multiplex PCR; TCRdb's copy has only in-frame clones and leaves some out. This sample yields about 2.1 million clones, of which about 93% are seen a single time; about 1.5% belongs to the top ten.

The V gene is TRBV29-1, the J gene TRBJ2-2; D gene uncertain. The clonotype comes from a man between 18 and 29 years old in good health. Some clones in this sample may be carry-over from other donors' samples. The specimen sequenced was naive CD8+ T cells from PBMCs. The CDR3 nucleotides are TGCAGCGTTGGGGCTAGTCTCACCGGGGAGCTGTTTTTT. It is translated as CSVGASLTGELFF.